Following are 18 T cell receptor beta chains from one sample sequenced in a study of shared T cell receptors in the human thymus. TCRdb's table, derived via immunoSEQ multiplex PCR, lists solely in-frame clones and lacks some. In the table there are 500,000 to 750,000 clones, 88% of which are singletons. These records were also assigned to another study, of human thymus T cells.

The sequenced sample consisted of thymocytes. Source of these receptors: a boy less than two years old with a congenital heart defect.

The chain recombines TRBV4-3 with TRBJ2-3; D call uncertain. Trimming stripped 1 base from V and 6 bases from J, with 14 bases between. The CDR3 covers 15 residues. The germline gives CDR1 LGHNA, CDR2 YSLEER. CDR3 in amino acids: CASSQGPQISDTQYF. CDR3 DNA sequence: TGCGCCAGCAGCCAAGGGCCGCAGATTTCGGATACGCAGTATTTT.

The V and J genes are TRBV5-1 and TRBJ2-7; TRBD1 aligns across 8 bases. The CDR3 runs 15 residues. The V gene's germline CDR1 is SGHRS and CDR2 YFSETQ. V trimming: 0 bases; J trimming: 4 bases; junction bases outside the gene matches: 6. The CDR3 DNA follows: TGCGCCAGCAGCTTGGAACAGGGGGAAGTATACGAGCAGTACTTC. Residues: CASSLEQGEVYEQYF.

The V and J genes are TRBV19 and TRBJ2-4; maybe TRBD1 (6 bases). V was clipped by 3 bases and J by 4 bases, with 16 bases between them. This CDR3 has 16 residues. The germline V gene has CDR1 LNHDA and CDR2 SQIVND (reference sequence). CDR3 residues: CASSITQEQGKNIQYF. The CDR3 nucleotides are TGTGCCAGTAGTATTACCCAGGAGCAGGGGAAAAACATTCAGTACTTC.

The chain is built from TRBV5-6 and TRBJ2-3, with D perhaps matching TRBD2 (5 bases). The V end lost 4 bases, the J end lost 7 bases, and 16 bases lay between the germline ends. The CDR3 contains 14 residues. Per the germline V gene, CDR1 is SGHDT and CDR2 is YYEEEE. The CDR3 DNA sequence: TGTGCCAGCAGCGCGGGTCTAAATGGGAATACGCAGTATTTT. It specifies CASSAGLNGNTQYF.

The chain joins TRBV28 to TRBJ2-7, with 13 positions matching TRBD2. Germline lookup yields CDR1 MDHEN and CDR2 SYDVKM. The junction had 6 bases not matched to a gene; V was cut back by 5 bases and J by 2 bases. The CDR3 runs to 16 residues. The CDR3 loop reads CASSRGLAGLPYEQYF. CDR3 sequence (DNA): TGTGCCAGCAGTCGGGGACTAGCGGGACTACCCTACGAGCAGTACTTC.

The chain employs TRBV29-1 and TRBJ2-1, with 11 bases matching TRBD2. Trimming removed 6 bases from V and 9 bases from J; junction bases left unmatched: 10. Germline loops: CDR1 SQVTM, CDR2 ANQGSEA. This CDR3 has 14 amino acids. The CDR3 sequence is CSVTTSGKRGEQFF. Written as DNA, the CDR3 is TGCAGCGTGACGACTAGCGGGAAAAGGGGTGAGCAGTTCTTC.

The V call is TRBV4-3, the J call TRBJ2-3; 10 nucleotides align to TRBD2. Unmatched junction bases numbered 9, after V lost 4 bases and J lost 2 bases. The CDR3 runs 17 residues. The germline V gene encodes CDR1 LGHNA and CDR2 YSLEER. CDR3 bases: TGCGCCAGCAGCCCAACCAGAAGCGGGAGGGTCACAGATACGCAGTATTTT. This encodes CASSPTRSGRVTDTQYF.

The J gene is TRBJ1-5, the V gene TRBV30; the D is unclear. The CDR3 runs 14 residues. Per the germline V gene, CDR1 is GTSNPN and CDR2 is SVGIG (reference sequence). V gave up 5 bases and J gave up 1 base, with 12 bases separating them. CDR3 in amino acids: CAWDTPESNQPQHF. The DNA of the CDR3 is TGTGCCTGGGACACCCCCGAGAGCAATCAGCCCCAGCATTTT.

The chain couples TRBV27 to TRBJ2-1; a possible D gene is TRBD1 (5 bases). CDR3 length equals 16 residues. V was pared by 4 bases and J by 1 base, with 14 bases between. Germline V gene data show CDR1 as MNHEY and CDR2 as SMNVEV (reference sequence). The CDR3 coding sequence is TGTGCCAGCAGTTCCAGGGAATCGGTGTCCTACAATGAGCAGTTCTTC. Translation: CASSSRESVSYNEQFF.

The chain recombines TRBV5-4 with TRBJ2-5, with D maybe TRBD2 (6 bases). CDR3 size: 16 residues. Per the germline V gene, CDR1 is SGHNT and CDR2 is YYREEE (reference sequence). The germline V and J ends were trimmed by 1 base and 0 bases, with 13 bases remaining between them. This chain's CDR3 is CASSLRRGVNQETQYF. The CDR3 nucleotides are TGTGCCAGCAGCTTGAGGAGGGGCGTTAACCAAGAGACCCAGTACTTC.

The chain links TRBV5-1 to TRBJ2-6; D is unresolved. CDR1 and CDR2 from the germline V gene are SGHRS and YFSETQ. With 0 bases removed from V and 1 base from J, the gap between germline ends came to 8 bases. This CDR3 has 16 residues. The CDR3 DNA sequence: TGCGCCAGCAGCTTGGCACGGTATTCTGGGGCCAACGTCCTGACTTTC. This codes for CASSLARYSGANVLTF.

Regarding this clone: Relative to the germline gene, one junction end is altered; a read error may explain this. The chain uses TRBV20-1 and TRBJ2-4, with D possibly matching TRBD1 (6 bases). This CDR3 spans 11 amino acids. CDR1 is DFQATT, CDR2 SNEGSKA, per germline (reference sequence). The chain's CDR3 is CSANRDMTGWF. CDR3 sequence (DNA): TGCAGTGCTAACAGGGACATGACGGGGTGGTTC.

The V gene is TRBV5-6, the J gene TRBJ2-1, with 13 nucleotides matching TRBD2. This CDR3 is 17 amino acids long. Losses at the gene ends were 6 bases for V and 9 bases for J; bases not matched to a gene: 15. The germline V gene encodes CDR1 SGHDT and CDR2 YYEEEE. Here the CDR3 DNA reads TGTGCCAGCAATTCTGGGACGGGGACTAGCGGGATGGGTGAGCAGTTCTTC. Its translation: CASNSGTGTSGMGEQFF.

This clone was detected once. This sequence joins TRBV7-3 and TRBJ2-1; D perhaps matches TRBD1 (6 bases). The CDR3 extends over 13 amino acids. The ends were cut back, 6 bases at V and 4 bases at J, with 10 bases in the middle. CDR1 and CDR2 from the germline V gene are SGHTA and FQGTGA. CDR3 nucleotide sequence: TGTGCCAGCAGTCCCACAGGGTACAATGAGCAGTTCTTC. This sequence encodes CASSPTGYNEQFF.

The chain has TRBV9 and TRBJ2-7, with a weak D call TRBD2 (6 bases). V shed 3 bases and J shed 2 bases, with 15 bases lying between them. Germline CDR1 is SGDLS and CDR2 is YYNGEE. This CDR3 is 15 amino acids long. The CDR3 loop reads CASSAPGGLPYEQYF. The CDR3 nucleotides read TGTGCCAGCAGCGCCCCCGGGGGACTCCCCTACGAGCAGTACTTC.

This clone showed up just a few times. This sequence joins TRBV27 and TRBJ2-1; D perhaps matches TRBD1 (6 bases). Germline loops: CDR1 MNHEY, CDR2 SMNVEV (reference sequence). The CDR3 consists of 15 residues. Trimming removed 7 bases at V and 4 bases at J, with 17 bases between. The CDR3 loop reads CASNEAGRGYNEQFF. CDR3 in DNA: TGTGCCAGCAACGAAGCCGGCAGGGGTTACAATGAGCAGTTCTTC.

V and J are TRBV4-1 and TRBJ1-1; the match to TRBD1 covers 7 bases. The germline V gene has CDR1 MGHRA and CDR2 YSYEKL. CDR3 length: 13 residues. With V trimmed by 0 bases and J by 11 bases, 6 bases remained unmatched. The CDR3 here is CASSQDLQGEAFF. CDR3 nucleotide sequence: TGCGCCAGCAGCCAAGATCTCCAGGGGGAGGCTTTCTTT.

The chain recombines TRBV4-3 with TRBJ1-2; D is ambiguous. The CDR3 sequence is 18 residues long. V dropped 0 bases and J dropped 0 bases, with 17 bases sitting between them. Germline V CDR1 and CDR2: LGHNA, YSLEER. Written as DNA, the CDR3 is TGCGCCAGCAGCCAAGATGAAAAGGAAAGGAGAGCTAACTATGGCTACACCTTC. It encodes CASSQDEKERRANYGYTF.